This T cell receptor beta chain emerged from a study of blood T cells in healthy people across ages. Whole-study findings and limits: Relative to aged donors, long-lived donors carried more naive CD4+ cells and displayed higher diversity. Estimated diversity across one million T cells was deemed an underestimate.

CDR3 length: 17 residues. CDR1 is PRHDT and CDR2 is FYEKMQ in the germline V gene (reference sequence). The V and J ends lost 2 bases and 4 bases, in that order; junction bases with no gene match: 13. In terms of origin and age, donors were healthy Caucasian individuals from Russia aged 6 to 90. Sample-barcoded 5' priming and a J-beta primer mix drove a second PCR of 7 to 11 cycles. Each sample provided no less than 2.5 million CDR3-containing paired-end reads. TCRdb reanalysed the 5' RACE reads using MiXCR and keeps one entry per CDR3 protein. There are 1.5 million to 2 million distinct CDR3 sequences in the sample; about 49% occur only once, and over 2% lies in the top ten. Only a few counts were recorded for this clonotype. Its antigen is not known.

The rearrangement uses TRBV13 and TRBJ1-2, with 7 bases fitting TRBD1. Sample: blood. This clonotype was obtained from a woman aged 35 to 49 in good health. The CDR3 coding sequence is TGTGCCAGCAGCTTAAAGGGATCCACAGGGGTGATCTATGGCTACACCTTC. This codes for CASSLKGSTGVIYGYTF.